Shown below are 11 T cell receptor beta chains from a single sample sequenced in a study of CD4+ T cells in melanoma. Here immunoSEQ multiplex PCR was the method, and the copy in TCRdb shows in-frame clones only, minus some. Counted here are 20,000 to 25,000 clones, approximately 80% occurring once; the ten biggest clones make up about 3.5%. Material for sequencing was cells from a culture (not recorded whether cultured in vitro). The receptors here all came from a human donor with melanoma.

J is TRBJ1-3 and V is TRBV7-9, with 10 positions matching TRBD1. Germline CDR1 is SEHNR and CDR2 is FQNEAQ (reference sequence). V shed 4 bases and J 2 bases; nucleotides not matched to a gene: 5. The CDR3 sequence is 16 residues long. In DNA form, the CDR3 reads TGTGCCAGCAGCTACCGGACAGGGGGAGCTGGAAACACCATATATTTT. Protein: CASSYRTGGAGNTIYF.

CDR3 sequence: CASSLAGRPGPDSPLHF. Here the CDR3 DNA reads TGCGCCAGCAGCTTGGCCGGGAGGCCAGGCCCAGATTCACCCCTCCACTTT. The chain employs TRBV5-1 and TRBJ1-6, with unresolved D. The CDR3 runs 17 residues. Deletions cut 0 bases from V and 8 bases from J, with 18 bases between. CDR1 and CDR2 (germline): SGHRS, YFSETQ.

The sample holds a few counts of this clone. DNA of the CDR3: TGTGCCAGCAGTGATTGGGGATTCTATAGCAATCAGCCCCAGCATTTT. As protein: CASSDWGFYSNQPQHF. V usage is TRBV6-1 and J usage is TRBJ1-5; D gene unclear. V lost 3 bases to trimming and J lost 0 bases, with 12 bases between them. Germline V CDR1 and CDR2: MNHNS, SASEGT. There are 16 residues in the CDR3.

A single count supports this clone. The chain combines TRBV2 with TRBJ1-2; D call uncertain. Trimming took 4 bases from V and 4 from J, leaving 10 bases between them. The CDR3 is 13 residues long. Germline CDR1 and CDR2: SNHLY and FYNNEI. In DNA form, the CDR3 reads TGTGCCAGCAGTGGTGAGGTTTCCTATGGCTACACCTTC. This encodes CASSGEVSYGYTF. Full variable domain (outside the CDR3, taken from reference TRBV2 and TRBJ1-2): EPEVTQTPSHQVTQMGQEVILRCVPISNHLYFYWYRQILGQKVEFLVSFYNNEISEKSEIFDDQFSVERPDGSNFTLKIRSTKLEDSAMYFCASSGEVSYGYTFGSGTRLTVV.

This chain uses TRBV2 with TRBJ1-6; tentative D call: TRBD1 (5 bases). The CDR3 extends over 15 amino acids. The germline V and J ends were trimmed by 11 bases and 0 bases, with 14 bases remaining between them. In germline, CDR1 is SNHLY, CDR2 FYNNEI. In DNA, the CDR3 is TGTGCCGGCCAGGGTACCTCCTCCTATAATTCACCCCTCCACTTT. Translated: CAGQGTSSYNSPLHF. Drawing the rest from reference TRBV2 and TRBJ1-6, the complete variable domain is EPEVTQTPSHQVTQMGQEVILRCVPISNHLYFYWYRQILGQKVEFLVSFYNNEISEKSEIFDDQFSVERPDGSNFTLKIRSTKLEDSAMYFCAGQGTSSYNSPLHFGNGTRLTVT.

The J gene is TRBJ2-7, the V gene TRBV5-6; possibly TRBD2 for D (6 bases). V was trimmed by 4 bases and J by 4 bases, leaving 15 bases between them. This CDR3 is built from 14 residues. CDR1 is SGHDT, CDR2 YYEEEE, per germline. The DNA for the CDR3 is TGTGCCAGCAGCGCGGGACCGCTCGGGTACGAGCAGTACTTC. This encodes CASSAGPLGYEQYF. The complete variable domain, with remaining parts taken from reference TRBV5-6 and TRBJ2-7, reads DAGVTQSPTHLIKTRGQQVTLRCSPKSGHDTVSWYQQALGQGPQFIFQYYEEEERQRGNFPDRFSGHQFPNYSSELNVNALLLGDSALYLCASSAGPLGYEQYFGPGTRLTVT.

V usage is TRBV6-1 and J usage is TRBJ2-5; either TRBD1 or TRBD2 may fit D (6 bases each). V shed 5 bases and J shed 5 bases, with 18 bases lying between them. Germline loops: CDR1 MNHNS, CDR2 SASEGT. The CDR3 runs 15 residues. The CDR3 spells CASSPGVGGRETQYF. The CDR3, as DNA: TGTGCCAGCAGTCCTGGTGTTGGGGGGCGGGAGACCCAGTACTTC.

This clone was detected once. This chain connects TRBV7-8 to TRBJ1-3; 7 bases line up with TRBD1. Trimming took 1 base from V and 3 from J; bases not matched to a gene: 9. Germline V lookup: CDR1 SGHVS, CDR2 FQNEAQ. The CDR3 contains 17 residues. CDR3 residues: CASSLGTGQYFGNTIYF. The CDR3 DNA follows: TGTGCCAGCAGCTTAGGCACGGGACAGTATTTTGGAAACACCATATATTTT.

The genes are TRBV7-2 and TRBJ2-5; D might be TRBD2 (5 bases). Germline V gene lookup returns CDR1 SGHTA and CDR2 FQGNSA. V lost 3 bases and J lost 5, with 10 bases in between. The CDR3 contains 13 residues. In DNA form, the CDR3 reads TGTGCCAGCAGCTTGTGGGAGACGGAGACCCAGTACTTC. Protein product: CASSLWETETQYF.

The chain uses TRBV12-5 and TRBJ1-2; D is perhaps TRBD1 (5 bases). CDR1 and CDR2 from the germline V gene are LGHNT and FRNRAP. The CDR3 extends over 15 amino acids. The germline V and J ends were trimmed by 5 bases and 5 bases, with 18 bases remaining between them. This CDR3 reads CASGGGGPNKYGYTF. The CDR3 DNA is TGTGCTAGTGGTGGGGGGGGTCCCAATAAATATGGCTACACCTTC.

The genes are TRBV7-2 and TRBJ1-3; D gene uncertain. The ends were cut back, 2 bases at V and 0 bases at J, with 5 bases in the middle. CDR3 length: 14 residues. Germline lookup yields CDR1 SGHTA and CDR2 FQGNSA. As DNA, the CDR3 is TGTGCCAGCAGCTTATACAGCTCTGGAAACACCATATATTTT. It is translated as CASSLYSSGNTIYF. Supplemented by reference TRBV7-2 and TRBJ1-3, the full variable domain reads GAGVSQSPSNKVTEKGKDVELRCDPISGHTALYWYRQSLGQGLEFLIYFQGNSAPDKSGLPSDRFSAERTGGSVSTLTIQRTQQEDSAVYLCASSLYSSGNTIYFGEGSWLTVV.